The rows below give T cell receptor beta chains drawn from one sample of a study of shared clonotypes between healthy human individuals. Using immunoSEQ multiplex PCR, the repertoire was profiled, and TCRdb retains in-frame clones only, with some absent. The data contain millions of clones, over 85% of them singletons. Sequencing was performed on naive CD4+ T cells sorted from blood. The source is a man between 18 and 29 years old in good health. The CDR3 runs from the conserved cysteine through the conserved F or W. The order of the fields is J gene, clone size, V gene, D gene, CDR3 DNA, CDR3 protein. The D gene is left open where the match is weak. A clone size is listed for some rows: how often the clone was seen (once, few, many), or a class if it is expanded.

J: TRBJ1-2
size: .
V: TRBV9
D: .
DNA: TGTGCCAGCAGTGAGGGGACGGAGGGCTACACCTTC
CDR3: CASSEGTEGYTF

J: TRBJ2-7
size: .
V: TRBV2
D: TRBD2
DNA: TGTGCCAGCAGCCCATCTAGCGGTGTATCCTACGAGCAGTACTTC
CDR3: CASSPSSGVSYEQYF

J: TRBJ2-7
size: .
V: TRBV5-4
D: .
DNA: TGTGCCAGCAGCTCTTCTTCAGCGTACGAGCAGTACTTC
CDR3: CASSSSSAYEQYF

J: TRBJ2-1
size: .
V: TRBV6-5
D: TRBD2
DNA: TGTGCCAGCAGTAGGCCGGGACTAGCGGAGAGGGAGCAGTTCTTC
CDR3: CASSRPGLAEREQFF

J: TRBJ2-1
size: .
V: TRBV6-5
D: TRBD2
DNA: TGTGCCAGCAGTCGCCTTGCGGGGGGTGAGCAGTTCTTC
CDR3: CASSRLAGGEQFF

J: TRBJ2-3
size: .
V: TRBV5-1
D: TRBD2
DNA: TGCGCCAGCAGCTTGTATACTAGCGGCACAGATACGCAGTATTTT
CDR3: CASSLYTSGTDTQYF

J: TRBJ2-4
size: .
V: TRBV28
D: .
DNA: TGTGCCAGCAGTTTACGTCAGGGCGCGAACATTCAGTACTTC
CDR3: CASSLRQGANIQYF

J: TRBJ1-1
size: .
V: TRBV5-1
D: TRBD1
DNA: TGCGCCAGCAGCCCCGGACAGGGGGGGGATGAAGCTTTCTTT
CDR3: CASSPGQGGDEAFF

J: TRBJ2-5
size: .
V: TRBV28
D: TRBD1
DNA: TGTGCCAGCAGTAATTCCGACAGGGGGCGCGCGGAGACCCAGTACTTC
CDR3: CASSNSDRGRAETQYF

J: TRBJ1-2
size: .
V: TRBV5-6
D: .
DNA: TGTGCCAGCAGCTTGACAGGGACCCAAGGCTACACCTTC
CDR3: CASSLTGTQGYTF

J: TRBJ2-7
size: .
V: TRBV28
D: .
DNA: TGTGCCAGCAGTTTAAGAGGGATAGATTACGAGCAGTACTTC
CDR3: CASSLRGIDYEQYF

J: TRBJ2-1
size: .
V: TRBV2
D: TRBD2
DNA: TGTGCCAGCAGCCATCTAGCGGGAGATCGGAATGAGCAGTTCTTC
CDR3: CASSHLAGDRNEQFF

J: TRBJ1-5
size: .
V: TRBV28
D: TRBD1
DNA: TGTGCCAGCAGCCCGACCGGGACAGGAACAAGAAATCAGCCCCAGCATTTT
CDR3: CASSPTGTGTRNQPQHF

J: TRBJ2-3
size: .
V: TRBV5-8
D: .
DNA: TGTGCCAGCAGCTTCCTAGGAAGATCTACAGATACGCAGTATTTT
CDR3: CASSFLGRSTDTQYF

J: TRBJ2-2
size: .
V: TRBV6-1
D: .
DNA: TGTGCCAGCAGTGGGAGCGGGTCCGGAACCGGGGAGCTGTTTTTT
CDR3: CASSGSGSGTGELFF

J: TRBJ2-2
size: .
V: TRBV7-8
D: TRBD2
DNA: TGTGCCAGCACCTCTACTGGACTAGCGGGCAACACCGGGGAGCTGTTTTTT
CDR3: CASTSTGLAGNTGELFF

J: TRBJ2-7
size: .
V: TRBV27
D: .
DNA: TGTGCCAGCAGGGGACTGGGCGAGCAGTACTTC
CDR3: CASRGLGEQYF

J: TRBJ1-6
size: few
V: TRBV4-3
D: TRBD1
DNA: TGCGCCAGCAGCCAAGGTCTACCGGGACAGGAGGACTCACCCCTCCACTTT
CDR3: CASSQGLPGQEDSPLHF

J: TRBJ2-7
size: .
V: TRBV6-1
D: TRBD1
DNA: TGTGCCAGCAGTGCAGGGGGAAACTCCTACGAGCAGTACTTC
CDR3: CASSAGGNSYEQYF

J: TRBJ1-6
size: .
V: TRBV28
D: .
DNA: TGTGCCAGCAGCCTCCTCGTTAATTCACCCCTCCACTTT
CDR3: CASSLLVNSPLHF

J: TRBJ1-1
size: .
V: TRBV5-6
D: .
DNA: TGTGCCAGCAGCTTGGACACTGAAGCTTTCTTT
CDR3: CASSLDTEAFF

J: TRBJ1-4
size: once
V: TRBV25-1
D: .
DNA: TGTGCCAGCAGTGATATGGGGACAACTAATGAAAAACTGTTTTTT
CDR3: CASSDMGTTNEKLFF

J: TRBJ2-7
size: .
V: TRBV19
D: TRBD2
DNA: TGTGCCAGTTCCCCCGGGACTAGCATCTACGAGCAGTACTTC
CDR3: CASSPGTSIYEQYF

J: TRBJ1-2
size: .
V: TRBV5-4
D: .
DNA: TGTGCCAGCAGCCTCTATGGCTACACCTTC
CDR3: CASSLYGYTF

J: TRBJ2-7
size: .
V: TRBV5-3
D: .
DNA: TGTGCCAGAAGCTTGAGGCGGCAGACCTACGAGCAGTACTTC
CDR3: CARSLRRQTYEQYF

J: TRBJ2-7
size: .
V: TRBV5-1
D: TRBD2
DNA: TGCGCCAGCAGCCCACCGGGACTAGCGGGAGTCCTCGAGCAGTACTTC
CDR3: CASSPPGLAGVLEQYF

J: TRBJ2-1
size: once
V: TRBV18
D: .
DNA: TGTGCCAGCTCACCAGGGAACAATGAGCAGTTCTTC
CDR3: CASSPGNNEQFF

J: TRBJ2-2
size: .
V: TRBV5-4
D: TRBD2
DNA: TGTGCCAGCAGCTTGGCTAGCGGGCTCGGGGAGCTGTTTTTT
CDR3: CASSLASGLGELFF

J: TRBJ2-6
size: .
V: TRBV10-3
D: .
DNA: TGTGCCATCAGCCCCCTTGGGATAGGCAGCTCTGGGGCCAACGTCCTGACTTTC
CDR3: CAISPLGIGSSGANVLTF

J: TRBJ2-7
size: .
V: TRBV4-1
D: .
DNA: TGCGCCAGCAGCCAAGTTTCACTCCCCTACGAGCAGTACTTC
CDR3: CASSQVSLPYEQYF

J: TRBJ2-5
size: .
V: TRBV5-6
D: .
DNA: TGTGCCAGCAGCTTGGTCTCACCAGTGGAGACCCAGTACTTC
CDR3: CASSLVSPVETQYF

J: TRBJ2-7
size: .
V: TRBV5-1
D: .
DNA: TGCGCCAGCCGGTGGTGGATGGACTCCTACGAGCAGTACTTC
CDR3: CASRWWMDSYEQYF

J: TRBJ2-1
size: .
V: TRBV4-1
D: TRBD2
DNA: TGCGCCAGCAGCCAAGATAGCGGGGGGAACTCCTACAATGAGCAGTTCTTC
CDR3: CASSQDSGGNSYNEQFF

J: TRBJ2-3
size: once
V: TRBV6-4
D: .
DNA: TGTGCCAGCAGTGACCCCTCCGGAGGGTCAGATACGCAGTATTTT
CDR3: CASSDPSGGSDTQYF

J: TRBJ2-7
size: .
V: TRBV29-1
D: .
DNA: TGCAGCGTGTGGGGGGCGGGAGATAGGTACGAGCAGTACTTC
CDR3: CSVWGAGDRYEQYF

J: TRBJ2-1
size: .
V: TRBV11-2
D: TRBD2
DNA: TGTGCCAGCAGCTTAGATCCGGGACTAGCGGCGTACGAGCAGTTCTTC
CDR3: CASSLDPGLAAYEQFF

J: TRBJ1-4
size: .
V: TRBV19
D: TRBD1
DNA: TGTGCCAGTAGTGGGGACAGATTTAATGAAAAACTGTTTTTT
CDR3: CASSGDRFNEKLFF

J: TRBJ1-1
size: .
V: TRBV27
D: TRBD1
DNA: TGTGCCAGCAGTTGGGAAGGGGGCTACACTGAAGCTTTCTTT
CDR3: CASSWEGGYTEAFF

J: TRBJ1-4
size: .
V: TRBV11-1
D: TRBD1
DNA: TGTGCCAGCAGCTTAGTTGGGGACAGTGGAACTAATGAAAAACTGTTTTTT
CDR3: CASSLVGDSGTNEKLFF

J: TRBJ2-4
size: .
V: TRBV6-5
D: .
DNA: TGTGCCAGCAGTTCCCAGACAGGTTATGGAAACTTC
CDR3: CASSSQTGYGNF

J: TRBJ1-6
size: once
V: TRBV18
D: TRBD1
DNA: TGTGCCAGCTCACCGCAGGGGGCAGATTCACCCCTCCACTTT
CDR3: CASSPQGADSPLHF

J: TRBJ2-7
size: .
V: TRBV6-5
D: .
DNA: TGTGCCAGCAGTTATCAACGGGGCGCGACAAGGCAGTACTTC
CDR3: CASSYQRGATRQYF

J: TRBJ2-3
size: .
V: TRBV10-3
D: TRBD1
DNA: TGTGCCATCAGTGAGTCGGGGACAGTCGTCACAGATACGCAGTATTTT
CDR3: CAISESGTVVTDTQYF

J: TRBJ2-3
size: .
V: TRBV13
D: TRBD2
DNA: TGTGCCAGCAGCTCAGCGGGGTACACGCAGTATTTT
CDR3: CASSSAGYTQYF

J: TRBJ1-6
size: .
V: TRBV6-6
D: .
DNA: TGTGCCAGCAGCGGGACTCTTAATTCACCCCTCCACTTT
CDR3: CASSGTLNSPLHF